This T cell receptor (beta chain) was sequenced during a study of blood T cell repertoires in COVID-19. Germline V lookup: CDR1 LNHDA, CDR2 SQIVND (reference sequence). Trimming left V 1 base short and J 0 bases short, with 13 bases between. This CDR3 contains 17 residues. TCRdb's table, derived via immunoSEQ multiplex PCR, lists solely in-frame clones and lacks some. The sample lists roughly 300,000 clones, around 87% occurring once. The V call is TRBV19, the J call TRBJ2-1, with a possible D match to TRBD1 (6 bases). This TCR was recovered from a woman between 45 and 60 years old who had recovered from COVID-19. The sample taken for sequencing was peripheral blood. The CDR3 region has the DNA TGTGCCAGTAGTATAGGGGGCAGGGGTCGCTCCTACAATGAGCAGTTCTTC. It specifies CASSIGGRGRSYNEQFF. Based on the CDR3 plus reference TRBV19 and TRBJ2-1, the full variable domain is DGGITQSPKYLFRKEGQNVTLSCEQNLNHDAMYWYRQDPGQGLRLIYYSQIVNDFQKGDIAEGYSVSREKKESFPLTVTSAQKNPTAFYLCASSIGGRGRSYNEQFFGPGTRLTVL.